The present TCR beta chain was sequenced within a study of molecular identifiers for immune sequencing clone quantification. About the study: Replicates partitioned RNA from about 20,000 or 100,000 naive CD8 cells into five parts, sequencing four. Overall study results and limits: The study found clones above 20 RNA copies held over 99% of effector molecules and under 1% in naive cells.

Germline values: CDR1 SGHTA, CDR2 FQGNSA. The CDR3 has 16 amino acids. V was clipped by 5 bases and J by 7 bases, with 22 bases between them. TCRdb fed the PCR reads into MiXCR, producing one record per CDR3 protein. Among approximately 550,000 distinct CDR3 sequences, about a fifth were seen once, and the ten largest hold roughly 0.81%. Naive CD8 T cells, phenotype CD8+CD4-CCR7+CD45RA+, were sorted. This clonotype was found many times. As yet, its antigen is unknown. V and J are TRBV7-2 and TRBJ2-3; possibly TRBD1 for D (7 bases). The TCR originated in a human donor in good health. Some libraries in this study had Jurkat cell RNA spiked in. Sequenced sample: naive CD8+ T cells from blood, with Jurkat cell RNA spiked in. Described subset: FACS-sorted CD8+CD4-CCR7+CD45RA+ naive T cells. CDR3 protein: CASSGTETSGPHTQYF. The CDR3 DNA is TGTGCCAGCAGCGGGACAGAGACTAGTGGGCCGCATACGCAGTATTTT. The full variable domain, its missing parts supplied by reference TRBV7-2 and TRBJ2-3, is GAGVSQSPSNKVTEKGKDVELRCDPISGHTALYWYRQSLGQGLEFLIYFQGNSAPDKSGLPSDRFSAERTGGSVSTLTIQRTQQEDSAVYLCASSGTETSGPHTQYFGPGTRLTVL.